The 25 T cell receptor beta chains in this list originate from one sample, sequenced in a study of cytomegalovirus exposure and HLA in healthy donors (TCRdb year 2017). The library was generated by the immunoSEQ multiplex PCR assay. For the multiplex PCR, a mixture combining 60 forward primers for TCR Vbeta segments and 13 reverse primers for TCR Jbeta segments was used. TCRdb stores this immuneACCESS table with in-frame sequences only. Part of the clones is absent; in the studies checked, under half of the shortfall reflects unresolved V genes, and no reason is known for the rest. The sample table records 81,000 or so clones; approximately 56% of these occur just once. Around 5.5% of the sample rests with the top ten. Sequencing was carried out using PBMCs. These receptors all stem from a woman aged 25-40 years in good health and CMV-seropositive.

The rearrangement uses TRBV2 and TRBJ2-1; 10 bases match TRBD2. Trimming at V came to 7 bases and at J to 0 bases, leaving 9 bases not matched to a gene. Germline V gene lookup returns CDR1 SNHLY and CDR2 FYNNEI. This CDR3 has 17 amino acids. The CDR3 loop is CASTTQGLATSYNEQFF. In DNA form, the CDR3 reads TGTGCCAGCACGACCCAGGGACTAGCGACCTCCTACAATGAGCAGTTCTTC.

This sequence joins TRBV6-4 and TRBJ1-1; the match to TRBD1 covers 7 bases. V lost 2 bases to trimming and J lost 0 bases; unmatched junction nucleotides: 15. This CDR3 has 19 residues. Germline V gene lookup returns CDR1 MRHNA and CDR2 SNTAGT. The CDR3: CASSDPTGKGGPMNTEAFF. Here the CDR3 DNA reads TGTGCCAGCAGTGACCCGACAGGGAAAGGGGGACCCATGAACACTGAAGCTTTCTTT.

This clone was seen just once. J is TRBJ1-6 and V is TRBV25-1, with TRBD1 identical over 7 bases. Per germline, CDR1 MGHDK and CDR2 SYGVNS. J lost 9 bases, V lost 5 bases, and 16 bases had no gene match. The CDR3 length is 17 residues. CDR3 DNA: TGTGCCAGCAGTCAGACAGGGCTAGGATCTTTAGGTTCACCCCTCCACTTT. Amino acid sequence: CASSQTGLGSLGSPLHF.

The chain carries TRBV11-2 and TRBJ2-7; TRBD1 matches 8 bases. The length of the CDR3 is 14 residues. Germline CDR1 SGHAT, CDR2 FQNNGV. Germline trimming cut 1 base from V and 6 bases from J; bases unmatched to any gene: 5. The CDR3 here is CASSLVRQGFEQYF. The CDR3, as DNA: TGTGCCAGCAGCTTAGTCCGACAGGGGTTCGAGCAGTACTTC.

The chain has TRBV5-6 and TRBJ2-1; maybe TRBD1 (6 bases). CDR3 length: 12 amino acids. Trimming took 4 bases from V and 10 from J, leaving 12 bases between them. From germline, CDR1 is SGHDT and CDR2 YYEEEE. The CDR3 is CASSKDSQEQFF. CDR3 sequence (DNA): TGTGCCAGCAGCAAGGACAGCCAAGAGCAGTTCTTC.

The chain recombines TRBV2 with TRBJ1-5; TRBD1 matches at 12 bases. V was clipped by 6 bases and J by 7 bases; unmatched bases: 7. The germline V gene encodes CDR1 SNHLY and CDR2 FYNNEI. This CDR3 region has 15 residues. CDR3 residues: CASREPGQGAQPQHF. The CDR3 DNA reads as TGTGCCAGCAGGGAGCCGGGACAGGGGGCGCAGCCCCAGCATTTT.

This chain joins TRBV28 and TRBJ1-2, with 9 bases aligning to TRBD1. Germline V lookup: CDR1 MDHEN, CDR2 SYDVKM. This CDR3 has 14 residues. The junction had 3 bases not matched to a gene; V was cut back by 2 bases and J by 5 bases. CDR3 in amino acids: CASSLGGQGYGYTF. In DNA form, the CDR3 reads TGTGCCAGCAGTTTAGGGGGACAGGGTTATGGCTACACCTTC.

The chain links TRBV25-1 to TRBJ1-1; D perhaps matches TRBD1 (6 bases). Germline CDR1 and CDR2: MGHDK and SYGVNS. Trimming removed 9 bases at V and 3 bases at J, with 14 bases between. The CDR3 is 13 amino acids. In DNA, the CDR3 is TGTGCCAGTTCACAGGGAGGGGACACTGAAGCTTTCTTT. Encoded protein: CASSQGGDTEAFF.

The chain links TRBV7-2 to TRBJ2-7, with D tentatively TRBD1 (6 bases). CDR1 and CDR2 from the germline V gene are SGHTA and FQGNSA. V was shortened by 2 bases and J by 2 bases, with 13 bases between the two germline ends. The CDR3 is 15 residues long. CDR3 residues: CASSLQGIPAYEQYF. CDR3 DNA: TGTGCCAGCAGCTTACAGGGGATCCCGGCCTACGAGCAGTACTTC. The full variable domain, its missing parts supplied by reference TRBV7-2 and TRBJ2-7, is GAGVSQSPSNKVTEKGKDVELRCDPISGHTALYWYRQSLGQGLEFLIYFQGNSAPDKSGLPSDRFSAERTGGSVSTLTIQRTQQEDSAVYLCASSLQGIPAYEQYFGPGTRLTVT.

This sequence joins TRBV7-2 and TRBJ1-4, with 7 bases aligning to TRBD1. V trimming: 5 bases; J trimming: 8 bases; junction bases outside the gene matches: 8. Germline lookup yields CDR1 SGHTA and CDR2 FQGNSA. CDR3 length: 14 residues. CDR3 bases: TGTGCCAGCAGCGTACGGGACAGCCGGGAAAAACTGTTTTTT. Its translation: CASSVRDSREKLFF.

As concerns this clone: Other DNA sequences of this sample code for an identical CDR3. This sequence joins TRBV18 and TRBJ1-1, with 7 bases that match TRBD1. V lost 6 bases and J lost 2; bases outside the gene matches: 6. The CDR3 covers 14 residues. CDR1 and CDR2 (germline): KGHSH, LQKENI. The CDR3 sequence is CASSSQGVNTEAFF. Written as DNA, the CDR3 is TGTGCCAGCTCGTCCCAGGGGGTTAACACTGAAGCTTTCTTT.

The chain is built from TRBV18 and TRBJ2-2; TRBD1 aligns across 8 bases. Germline lookup yields CDR1 KGHSH and CDR2 LQKENI. Trimming at V came to 5 bases and at J to 7 bases, leaving 3 bases not matched to a gene. This CDR3 is built from 13 residues. The CDR3 region is CASSAGTGGELFF. DNA of the CDR3: TGTGCCAGCTCAGCCGGGACAGGCGGGGAGCTGTTTTTT.

This chain uses TRBV5-4 with TRBJ2-3; D remains ambiguous. Trimming cost V 4 bases and J 4 bases, with 16 bases left between them. Germline V gives CDR1 SGHNT, CDR2 YYREEE (reference sequence). This CDR3 has 15 residues. The CDR3: CASSQEAQSADTQYF. The CDR3 DNA follows: TGTGCCAGCAGCCAAGAGGCCCAATCGGCAGATACGCAGTATTTT. Variable domain in full (rest from reference TRBV5-4 and TRBJ2-3): ETGVTQSPTHLIKTRGQQVTLRCSSQSGHNTVSWYQQALGQGPQFIFQYYREEENGRGNFPPRFSGLQFPNYSSELNVNALELDDSALYLCASSQEAQSADTQYFGPGTRLTVL.

The V and J genes are TRBV19 and TRBJ1-2; 7 bases align to TRBD1. This CDR3 is built from 16 residues. The trim removed 5 bases at V and 7 bases at J, leaving 16 bases unmatched. Germline values: CDR1 LNHDA, CDR2 SQIVND (reference sequence). This CDR3 is CASSYFHRDSLGGYTF. DNA for the CDR3: TGTGCCAGTAGTTATTTCCACCGGGACAGCCTGGGTGGCTACACCTTC.

This clone was recorded a few times. The genes are TRBV5-1 and TRBJ1-2; D may be TRBD1 (5 bases). CDR1 SGHRS and CDR2 YFSETQ come from the germline V gene. The CDR3 totals 15 residues. Trimming cost V 3 bases and J 0 bases, with 12 bases left between them. CDR3 nucleotide sequence: TGCGCCAGCAGCTCTCGGGGGGGTGCTAACTATGGCTACACCTTC. It translates to CASSSRGGANYGYTF.

The V gene is TRBV6-5, the J gene TRBJ1-6; the D gene is possibly TRBD1 (5 bases). From germline, CDR1 is MNHEY and CDR2 SVGAGI. The V end was cut by 2 bases, the J end by 14 bases, with 16 bases between. The length of the CDR3 is 14 residues. Here the CDR3 DNA reads TGTGCCAGCAGTTACGGGGGTCTCTCGGGGGCCCTCCACTTT. Translation: CASSYGGLSGALHF.

The V gene is TRBV15, the J gene TRBJ1-3, with D perhaps matching TRBD1 (5 bases). Germline V gene lookup returns CDR1 LNHNV and CDR2 YYDKDF (reference sequence). The CDR3 sequence is 14 residues long. V shed 5 bases and J shed 5 bases, with 13 bases lying between them. CDR3 sequence reads: CATSFGGARNTIYF. The DNA of the CDR3 is TGTGCCACCAGCTTCGGTGGGGCGAGAAACACCATATATTTT.

The chain has TRBV6-5 and TRBJ2-7; D may be TRBD2 (7 bases). This CDR3 comprises 13 residues. Trimming cost V 5 bases and J 2 bases, with 10 bases left between them. In germline, CDR1 is MNHEY, CDR2 SVGAGI. CDR3 sequence (DNA): TGTGCCAGCAGTGTCGGGGGGCCCTACGAGCAGTACTTC. Its translation is CASSVGGPYEQYF.

The chain has TRBV14 and TRBJ2-1; D remains unclear. Germline V lookup: CDR1 SGHDN, CDR2 FVKESK. V was shortened by 1 base and J by 6 bases, with 4 bases between the two germline ends. The CDR3 extends over 12 amino acids. CDR3 sequence reads: CASSQVFNEQFF. The CDR3 DNA reads TGTGCCAGCAGCCAAGTATTCAATGAGCAGTTCTTC.

CDR3 region: CASMGLLQETQYF. The CDR3 nucleotides read TGTGCCAGCATGGGACTCCTCCAAGAGACCCAGTACTTC. The rearrangement links TRBV27 to TRBJ2-5; tentative D call: TRBD2 (6 bases). The CDR3 runs 13 residues. The germline CDR1 and CDR2 sequences are MNHEY and SMNVEV (reference sequence). The V and J ends lost 7 bases and 1 base respectively, with 10 bases between them.

V gene TRBV13 combines with J gene TRBJ2-7; 8 bases align to TRBD1. The ends lost 3 bases at V and 6 bases at J; junction bases unmatched: 7. This CDR3 comprises 14 residues. The germline V gene has CDR1 PRHDT and CDR2 FYEKMQ (reference sequence). The CDR3 DNA is TGTGCCAGCAGCTTGGGGACAGGCCCCCCCGAGCAGTACTTC. This gives the protein CASSLGTGPPEQYF.

The chain links TRBV5-1 to TRBJ1-2; no definite D call. Germline lookup yields CDR1 SGHRS and CDR2 YFSETQ. Trimming stripped 4 bases from V and 4 bases from J, with 17 bases between. The CDR3 is 15 amino acids. CDR3 sequence reads: CASSQVSGSPYGYTF. CDR3 coding DNA: TGCGCCAGCAGCCAAGTTTCGGGGTCCCCCTATGGCTACACCTTC.

The genes are TRBV6-5 and TRBJ1-5; D possibly corresponds to TRBD1 (6 bases). V dropped 7 bases and J dropped 2 bases, with 9 bases sitting between them. CDR1 and CDR2 from the germline V gene are MNHEY and SVGAGI. The CDR3 sequence is 13 residues long. The CDR3 DNA reads as TGTGCCAGCACAGGGGCGGGCAATCAGCCCCAGCATTTT. Its protein is CASTGAGNQPQHF.

This clone has just a few counts. The chain has TRBV20-1 and TRBJ2-5; D is possibly TRBD1 (6 bases). Matching the DNA end better, TRBJ2-7 makes the J call doubtful. The V gene's germline CDR1 is DFQATT and CDR2 SNEGSKA (reference sequence). This CDR3 has 11 residues. CDR3 in amino acids: CSATTGTEQYF. DNA for the CDR3: TGCAGTGCTACTACAGGGACCGAGCAGTACTTC.

This chain connects TRBV25-1 to TRBJ1-2; D perhaps matches TRBD1 (6 bases). Germline CDR1 is MGHDK and CDR2 is SYGVNS. Trimming removed 2 bases from V and 4 bases from J, with 8 bases in between. The length of the CDR3 is 13 residues. CDR3 DNA sequence: TGTGCCAGCAGTGAAAACAGGGCCTATGGCTACACCTTC. Amino acid sequence: CASSENRAYGYTF.